This is a list of T cell receptor beta chains from one sample in a study of identical twins. TCRdb reprocessed the 5' RACE reads via MiXCR and lists one record per CDR3 protein. This sample yields fewer than 650,000 distinct CDR3 sequences, of which around 7.5% are seen a single time; about 1.5% belongs to the top ten. The sample also formed part of further work on yellow fever vaccine responses in identical twins.

The specimen was PBMCs. The source of these receptors is a woman aged 18-30 years in good health. CDR3s include the opening cysteine and the closing phenylalanine or tryptophan. A D gene is named only where the DNA matches it firmly. Clone size appears in some rows only: once, few, many, or a class for an expanded clone.

CDR3aa | CDR3nt | abundance | d_gene | j_gene | v_gene | len
CASRRTGTKQFF | TGTGCCAGCAGAAGGACAGGGACGAAGCAGTTCTTC | many | TRBD1 | TRBJ2-1 | TRBV27 | 12
CASRKPPGLRVSMDGYTF | TGTGCCAGCAGAAAACCCCCGGGACTTAGAGTCTCCATGGACGGCTACACCTTC | NA | NA | TRBJ1-2 | TRBV28 | 18
CATTGSLDEQYF | TGTGCCACCACAGGGTCGCTTGACGAGCAGTACTTC | NA | NA | TRBJ2-7 | TRBV6-1 | 12
CSASGTSGGSYNEQFF | TGCAGTGCTAGCGGGACTAGCGGGGGATCCTACAATGAGCAGTTCTTC | NA | TRBD2 | TRBJ2-1 | TRBV20-1 | 16
CASSLIRGGNEQFF | TGTGCCAGCAGCTTAATTAGGGGAGGGAATGAGCAGTTCTTC | many | TRBD2 | TRBJ2-1 | TRBV11-2 | 14
CASSPYQGFTDTQYF | TGCGCCAGCAGTCCCTATCAGGGGTTCACAGATACGCAGTATTTT | many | NA | TRBJ2-3 | TRBV4-1 | 15
CASSPPGMNTEAFF | TGTGCCAGCTCACCACCCGGGATGAACACTGAAGCTTTCTTT | NA | NA | TRBJ1-1 | TRBV18 | 14
CASSSQQGADQPQHF | TGTGCCAGCAGTTCTCAACAGGGGGCGGATCAGCCCCAGCATTTT | many | TRBD1 | TRBJ1-5 | TRBV12-3/TRBV12-4 | 15
CASSQVEHVSYNEQFF | TGCGCCAGCAGCCAAGTTGAGCATGTCTCCTACAATGAGCAGTTCTTC | few | NA | TRBJ2-1 | TRBV4-1 | 16
CASSLFGRDEQYF | TGTGCCAGCAGTTTGTTCGGTAGAGACGAGCAGTACTTC | many | NA | TRBJ2-7 | TRBV12-3/TRBV12-4 | 13
CSVARDRGIEQYF | TGCAGCGTTGCCAGGGACAGGGGCATCGAGCAGTACTTC | NA | TRBD1 | TRBJ2-7 | TRBV29-1 | 13
CSVDGLGGLQYF | TGCAGCGTTGATGGGTTGGGGGGTCTTCAGTACTTC | many | NA | TRBJ2-4 | TRBV29-1 | 12
CASSLGSMSSYEQYF | TGTGCCAGCAGTTTAGGGTCGATGAGCTCCTACGAGCAGTACTTC | few | NA | TRBJ2-7 | TRBV12-3/TRBV12-4 | 15
CASSLHRASSYEQYF | TGTGCCAGCAGTTTGCACAGGGCTAGCTCCTACGAGCAGTACTTC | many | NA | TRBJ2-7 | TRBV28 | 15
CASSEAALPSGGAGF | TGTGCCAGCAGTGAAGCGGCGTTGCCTAGCGGGGGGGCCGGTTTT | few | TRBD2 | TRBJ2-3 | TRBV2 | 15
CSAVQGARGNTIYF | TGCAGTGCTGTCCAGGGGGCGCGTGGAAACACCATATATTTT | few | TRBD1 | TRBJ1-3 | TRBV20-1 | 14
CSASGSMGSYNEQFF | TGCAGTGCCAGCGGGAGTATGGGTTCCTACAATGAGCAGTTCTTC | NA | TRBD2 | TRBJ2-1 | TRBV20-1 | 15
CASSGFRDSGNIQYF | TGTGCCAGCAGCGGTTTCAGGGATTCCGGGAACATTCAGTACTTC | few | NA | TRBJ2-4 | TRBV4-2 | 15
CSASGGSRTYEQYF | TGCAGTGCTAGTGGTGGGAGTAGGACCTACGAGCAGTACTTC | few | NA | TRBJ2-7 | TRBV20-1 | 14
CASSLGWAGINTDTQYF | TGTGCCAGCAGTTTAGGTTGGGCAGGGATTAACACAGATACGCAGTATTTT | few | NA | TRBJ2-3 | TRBV12-3/TRBV12-4 | 17
CASKDKGRNTEAFF | TGTGCCAGTAAGGATAAAGGACGGAACACTGAAGCTTTCTTT | NA | NA | TRBJ1-1 | TRBV19 | 14
CASSLQAPETQYF | TGTGCCAGCAGCTTACAGGCACCGGAGACCCAGTACTTC | NA | NA | TRBJ2-5 | TRBV7-7 | 13
CASSLALLDSGANVLTF | TGTGCCAGCAGTTTAGCGTTATTAGACTCTGGGGCCAACGTCCTGACTTTC | NA | NA | TRBJ2-6 | TRBV12-3/TRBV12-4 | 17
CASSLGTGGWDQPQHF | TGCGCCAGCAGCTTGGGGACAGGTGGTTGGGATCAGCCCCAGCATTTT | few | TRBD1 | TRBJ1-5 | TRBV5-1 | 16
CASSLAGGDTDTQYF | TGCGCCAGCAGCTTGGCCGGGGGGGACACAGATACGCAGTATTTT | few | TRBD2 | TRBJ2-3 | TRBV5-1 | 15
CASSAGRYSYNEQFF | TGTGCCAGCAGCGCGGGGCGGTACTCCTACAATGAGCAGTTCTTC | few | NA | TRBJ2-1 | TRBV9 | 15
CASNLSGTSGNTIYF | TGTGCCAGCAACCTCTCCGGGACTTCCGGAAACACCATATATTTT | many | NA | TRBJ1-3 | TRBV12-3/TRBV12-4 | 15
CASSLNGELGGEQFF | TGCGCCAGCAGCTTGAACGGGGAGCTCGGCGGAGAGCAGTTCTTC | few | NA | TRBJ2-1 | TRBV5-1 | 15
CASSPGRGSNEKLFF | TGCGCCAGCAGTCCGGGTCGGGGATCTAATGAAAAACTGTTTTTT | many | NA | TRBJ1-4 | TRBV5-1 | 15
CASSLGQGLDEQYF | TGTGCCAGCAGCTTGGGACAGGGGTTAGACGAGCAGTACTTC | NA | TRBD1 | TRBJ2-7 | TRBV5-5 | 14
CASSFSGKAQETQYF | TGTGCCAGCAGTTTCTCCGGGAAAGCCCAAGAGACCCAGTACTTC | few | NA | TRBJ2-5 | TRBV28 | 15
CASSLPGQGTYEQYF | TGCGCCAGCAGCCTACCGGGACAGGGGACCTACGAGCAGTACTTC | few | TRBD1 | TRBJ2-7 | TRBV5-1 | 15
CASSLSQGYEQFF | TGTGCCAGCAGCTTATCACAGGGCTATGAGCAGTTCTTC | few | NA | TRBJ2-1 | TRBV7-6 | 13
CASSQVPSNEQFF | TGCGCCAGCAGCCAAGTGCCGAGCAATGAGCAGTTCTTC | many | NA | TRBJ2-1 | TRBV4-1 | 13
CASSFVNEQFF | TGTGCCAGCAGTTTTGTCAATGAGCAGTTCTTC | many | NA | TRBJ2-1 | TRBV12-3/TRBV12-4 | 11
CASSLGETGLFF | TGTGCCAGCAGCTTAGGGGAAACTGGGCTGTTTTTT | many | NA | TRBJ2-2 | TRBV11-3 | 12
CATSGVGRAYNEQFF | TGTGCCACCAGTGGGGTCGGGAGGGCCTACAATGAGCAGTTCTTC | NA | TRBD2 | TRBJ2-1 | TRBV24-1 | 15
CSASSSGGARGQETQYF | TGCAGTGCTAGTTCTAGCGGGGGGGCCCGGGGGCAAGAGACCCAGTACTTC | many | TRBD2 | TRBJ2-5 | TRBV20-1 | 17
CASSLSGGNSNEQFF | TGCGCCAGCAGCCTTAGCGGGGGGAACTCCAATGAGCAGTTCTTC | NA | TRBD2 | TRBJ2-1 | TRBV5-1 | 15
CASSVGGKSYNEQFF | TGTGCCAGCAGTGTCGGGGGGAAGAGCTACAATGAGCAGTTCTTC | NA | TRBD2 | TRBJ2-1 | TRBV12-3/TRBV12-4 | 15
CATSDDTSGRNTGELFF | TGTGCCACCAGTGACGATACTAGCGGGAGGAACACCGGGGAGCTGTTTTTT | NA | TRBD2 | TRBJ2-2 | TRBV24-1 | 17
CASTPTGTTTEAFF | TGCGCCAGCACCCCGACAGGGACGACCACTGAAGCTTTCTTT | NA | TRBD1 | TRBJ1-1 | TRBV5-1 | 14
CASRGDLVSEQYF | TGTGCCAGCAGGGGGGATCTAGTCTCCGAGCAGTACTTC | NA | NA | TRBJ2-7 | TRBV27 | 13
CAIRKTSGAYEQYF | TGTGCCATCAGAAAGACTAGCGGGGCCTACGAGCAGTACTTC | few | TRBD2 | TRBJ2-7 | TRBV10-3 | 14
CASSPLTGATYNEQFF | TGTGCCAGCAGTCCCTTGACAGGGGCAACCTACAATGAGCAGTTCTTC | NA | TRBD1 | TRBJ2-1 | TRBV12-3/TRBV12-4 | 16
CASGTGAEAFF | TGTGCCAGCGGGACAGGGGCTGAAGCTTTCTTT | few | TRBD1 | TRBJ1-1 | TRBV12-3/TRBV12-4 | 11
CASNASGRGKDTQYF | TGTGCCAGCAACGCTAGCGGGAGGGGTAAAGATACGCAGTATTTT | few | TRBD2 | TRBJ2-3 | TRBV27 | 15
CASSSGHPSYNEQFF | TGTGCCAGCAGTTCCGGACACCCATCCTACAATGAGCAGTTCTTC | many | NA | TRBJ2-1 | TRBV6-5 | 15
CASSPLAGAVVYERYF | TGTGCCAGCAGTCCCCTAGCGGGAGCGGTTGTCTACGAGCGGTACTTC | NA | TRBD2 | TRBJ2-7 | TRBV12-3/TRBV12-4 | 16